This entry describes one TCR beta chain. This clonotype was seen a handful of times. The antigen this receptor binds is unknown. No clone much larger than this one lies a single base away; base qualities are absent. Total RNA was extracted from unfractionated whole blood collected in Tempus Blood RNA tubes. Four or five healthy volunteers served as TCR sequencing controls and were bled at day 0, 2 weeks and 6 weeks. Via the germline V gene, CDR1 is MNHEY and CDR2 SVGEGT. Counted from cysteine to phenylalanine, this CDR3 has 12 amino acids. Only CDR3 DNA is held: 36 bases, read in frame from base 1. At the junction V is shortened by 7 bases and J by 3 bases, with 7 bases in between. This specimen belongs to a study of human T cells and chemical hapten exposure (dated by TCRdb to about 2021). Regarding the complete study: Libraries were pooled for sequencing, and per-sample TCR yields varied mainly because of small differences in library volumes within the pool. In alopecia patients, the study followed how the peripheral blood TCR repertoire changed in vivo over primary and secondary sensitization to diphenylcyclopropenone (DPC), a hapten. Both TCR alpha and TCR beta chains were sequenced from each blood RNA sample. The research as a whole found: After repeated subsampling, the strength of the expansion versus patch-test correlation and the threshold at which it became significant changed. The number of TCRs above 1 in 1000 frequency did not change with DPC sensitization; there was no evidence of global repertoire structure alterations.

To prepare the library, 5' RACE was applied. The listed sequencing device is Illumina MiSeq. During library preparation, unique molecular identifiers were attached to individual cDNA molecules so that TCRs could be counted in a quantitative, reproducible way. On the study's bioinformatics: The median number of TCRs per sample was some 100,000, ranging from about 20,000 to 700,000. The Decombinator software suite was used to annotate V, J and CDR3 in the TCR reads. To make PS versus PT1 abundance plots, every sample was subsampled to the same number of TCRs (28,000). Expanded TCRs were defined as absent before sensitization and observed at least eight times at the 2-week time point. The public reads were run again by TCRdb, first through fastp at Q25 and then through MiXCR, and only productive beta chains were kept. Merged by CDR3 protein, the rows form single entries marked with the most common genes and DNA. The V and J calls were not made by the authors but by TCRdb's processing. For this sample the table gives about 81,000 distinct CDR3 sequences, of which more than 7.5% were detected only once. The ten largest make up approximately 2.3% of the sample.

The rearranged chain carries TRBV6-2 or TRBV6-3 and TRBJ1-5; the D gene cannot be named for sure. The sequence derives from a male donor in good health. The sequenced DNA is TGTGCCAGCAATAGACCCAATCAGCCCCAGCATTTT. It translates as CASNRPNQPQHF.